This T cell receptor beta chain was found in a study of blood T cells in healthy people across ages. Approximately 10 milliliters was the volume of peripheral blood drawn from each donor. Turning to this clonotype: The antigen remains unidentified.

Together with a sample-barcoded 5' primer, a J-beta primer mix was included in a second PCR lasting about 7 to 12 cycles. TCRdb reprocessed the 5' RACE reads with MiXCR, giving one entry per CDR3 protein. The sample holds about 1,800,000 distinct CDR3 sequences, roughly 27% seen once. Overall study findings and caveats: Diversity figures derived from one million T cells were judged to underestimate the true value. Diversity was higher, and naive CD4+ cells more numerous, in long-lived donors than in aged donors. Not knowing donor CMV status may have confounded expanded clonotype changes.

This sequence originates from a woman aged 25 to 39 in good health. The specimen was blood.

CDR3 sequence reads: CASSPAVEHQPQHF. The CDR3 nucleotides are TGTGCCAGCAGCCCGGCGGTCGAGCATCAGCCCCAGCATTTT. V is TRBV3-1 and J is TRBJ1-5; D unclear. The V gene lost 4 bases and the J gene lost 5 bases, with 12 bases spanning the gap. The V gene's germline CDR1 is LGHDT and CDR2 YNNKEL (reference sequence). The CDR3 sequence is 14 residues long.